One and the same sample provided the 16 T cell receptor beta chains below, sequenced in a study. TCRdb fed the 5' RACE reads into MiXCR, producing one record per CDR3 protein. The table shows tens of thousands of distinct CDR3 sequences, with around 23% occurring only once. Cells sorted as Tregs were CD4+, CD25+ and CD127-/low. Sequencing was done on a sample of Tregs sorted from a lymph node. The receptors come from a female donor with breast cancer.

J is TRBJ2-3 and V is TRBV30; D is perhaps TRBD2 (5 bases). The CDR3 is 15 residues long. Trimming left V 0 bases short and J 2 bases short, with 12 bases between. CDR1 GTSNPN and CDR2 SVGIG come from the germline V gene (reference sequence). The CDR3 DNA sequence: TGTGCCTGGAGTGTTGGTGCGGGCCTCACAGATACGCAGTATTTT. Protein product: CAWSVGAGLTDTQYF.

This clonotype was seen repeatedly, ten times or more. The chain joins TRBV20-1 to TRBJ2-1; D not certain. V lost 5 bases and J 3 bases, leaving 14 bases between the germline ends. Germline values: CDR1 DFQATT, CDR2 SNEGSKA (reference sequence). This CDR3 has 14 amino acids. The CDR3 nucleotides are TGCAGTGCTCTAAGCGCCGCGGACTACAATGAGCAGTTCTTC. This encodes CSALSAADYNEQFF.

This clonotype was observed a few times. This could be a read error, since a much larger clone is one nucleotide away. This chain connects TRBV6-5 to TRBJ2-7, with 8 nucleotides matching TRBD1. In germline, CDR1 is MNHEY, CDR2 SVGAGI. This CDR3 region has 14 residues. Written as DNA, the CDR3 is TGTACCAGCAGTTACGGCGGACAGGGCTACGAGCAGTACTTC. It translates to CTSSYGGQGYEQYF.

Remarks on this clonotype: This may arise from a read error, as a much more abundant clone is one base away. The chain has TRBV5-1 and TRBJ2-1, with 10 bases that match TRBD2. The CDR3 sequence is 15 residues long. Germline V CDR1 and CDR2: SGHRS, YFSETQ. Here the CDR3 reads CAGSTTGTSESEQFF. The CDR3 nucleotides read TGCGCCGGCAGCACCACCGGGACTAGCGAGAGTGAGCAGTTCTTC.

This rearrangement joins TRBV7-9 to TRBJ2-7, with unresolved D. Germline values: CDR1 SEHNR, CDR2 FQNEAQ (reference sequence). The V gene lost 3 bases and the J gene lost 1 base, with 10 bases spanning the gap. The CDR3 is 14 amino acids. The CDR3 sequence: CASSFSQRSYEQYF. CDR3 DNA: TGTGCCAGCAGCTTTAGCCAGCGATCCTACGAGCAGTACTTC.

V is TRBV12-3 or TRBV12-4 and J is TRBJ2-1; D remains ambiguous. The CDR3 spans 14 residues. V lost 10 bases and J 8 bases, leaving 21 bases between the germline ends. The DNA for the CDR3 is TGTGCCACCCAGCCTTGGACCTTAACGGATGAGCAGTTCTTC. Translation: CATQPWTLTDEQFF.

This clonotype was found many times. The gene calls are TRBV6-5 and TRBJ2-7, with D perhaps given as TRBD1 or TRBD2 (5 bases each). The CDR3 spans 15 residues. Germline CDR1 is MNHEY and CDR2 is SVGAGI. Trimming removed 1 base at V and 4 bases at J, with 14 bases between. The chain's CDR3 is CASSYWDGVVYEQYF. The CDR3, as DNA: TGTGCCAGCAGTTACTGGGACGGAGTAGTGTACGAGCAGTACTTC.

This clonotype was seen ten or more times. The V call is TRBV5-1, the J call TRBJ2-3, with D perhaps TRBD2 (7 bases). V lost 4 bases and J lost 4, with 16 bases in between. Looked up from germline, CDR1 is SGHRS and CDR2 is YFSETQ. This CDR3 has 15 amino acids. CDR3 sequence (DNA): TGCGCCAGCAGCCCGGCAGGGGACTATTCAGATACGCAGTATTTT. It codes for CASSPAGDYSDTQYF. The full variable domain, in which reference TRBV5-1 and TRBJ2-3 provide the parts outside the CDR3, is KAGVTQTPRYLIKTRGQQVTLSCSPISGHRSVSWYQQTPGQGLQFLFEYFSETQRNKGNFPGRFSGRQFSNSRSEMNVSTLELGDSALYLCASSPAGDYSDTQYFGPGTRLTVL.

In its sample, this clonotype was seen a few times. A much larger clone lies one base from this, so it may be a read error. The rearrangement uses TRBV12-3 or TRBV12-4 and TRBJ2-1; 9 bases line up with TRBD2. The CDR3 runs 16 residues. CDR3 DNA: TGTGCCAGCAGTTCACAGACTAGCGGAACCTACAAAGAGCAGTTCTTC. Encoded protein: CASSSQTSGTYKEQFF.

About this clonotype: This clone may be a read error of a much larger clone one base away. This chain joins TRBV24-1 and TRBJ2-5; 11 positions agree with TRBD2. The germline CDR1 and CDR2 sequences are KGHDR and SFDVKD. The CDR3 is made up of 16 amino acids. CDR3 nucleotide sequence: TGTGCCACCGGTGATTACGGGACTAGCGGACAAGAGACCCAGTACTTC. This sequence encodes CATGDYGTSGQETQYF.

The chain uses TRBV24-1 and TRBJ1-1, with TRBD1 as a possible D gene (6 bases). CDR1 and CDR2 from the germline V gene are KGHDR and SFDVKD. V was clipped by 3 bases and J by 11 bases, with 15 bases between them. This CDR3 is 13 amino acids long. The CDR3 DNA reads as TGTGCCACCAGTGATCAATTAACAGGGATGGCTTTCTTT. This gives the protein CATSDQLTGMAFF.

The DNA for the CDR3 is TGTGCCAGCAGCCCCACTAGCGGATATCACAATGAGCAGTTCTTC. It specifies CASSPTSGYHNEQFF. This sequence joins TRBV7-2 and TRBJ2-1; 8 positions match TRBD2. Looked up from germline, CDR1 is SGHTA and CDR2 is FQGNSA. V was clipped by 5 bases and J by 5 bases; unmatched bases: 8. This CDR3 region has 15 residues.

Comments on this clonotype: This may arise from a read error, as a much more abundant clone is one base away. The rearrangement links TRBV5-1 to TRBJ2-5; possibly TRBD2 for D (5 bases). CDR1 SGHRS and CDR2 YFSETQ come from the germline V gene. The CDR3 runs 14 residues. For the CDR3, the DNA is TGCACCAGCAGCTTGGAAGGACTCCAAGAGACCCAGTACTTC. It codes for CTSSLEGLQETQYF.

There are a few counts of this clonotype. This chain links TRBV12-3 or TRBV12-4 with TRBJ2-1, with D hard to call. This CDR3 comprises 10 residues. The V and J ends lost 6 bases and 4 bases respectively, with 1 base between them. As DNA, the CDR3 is TGTGCCAGCAGGTACAATGAGCAGTTCTTC. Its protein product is CASRYNEQFF.

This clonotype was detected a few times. The CDR3 nucleotides are TGTGCCAGCAGCTTAGCGGGAAGCCCCTACAATGAGCAGTTCTTC. Translation gives CASSLAGSPYNEQFF. J is TRBJ2-1 and V is TRBV27; 8 nucleotides align to TRBD2. CDR3 length equals 15 residues. Trimming took 6 bases from V and 2 from J; bases not matched to a gene: 6. Per the germline V gene, CDR1 is MNHEY and CDR2 is SMNVEV (reference sequence).

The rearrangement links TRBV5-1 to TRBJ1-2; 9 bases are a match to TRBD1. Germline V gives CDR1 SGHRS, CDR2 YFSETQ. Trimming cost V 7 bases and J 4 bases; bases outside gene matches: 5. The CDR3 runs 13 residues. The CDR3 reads CASSPDRGYGYTF. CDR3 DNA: TGCGCCAGCTCCCCGGACAGGGGCTATGGCTACACCTTC.